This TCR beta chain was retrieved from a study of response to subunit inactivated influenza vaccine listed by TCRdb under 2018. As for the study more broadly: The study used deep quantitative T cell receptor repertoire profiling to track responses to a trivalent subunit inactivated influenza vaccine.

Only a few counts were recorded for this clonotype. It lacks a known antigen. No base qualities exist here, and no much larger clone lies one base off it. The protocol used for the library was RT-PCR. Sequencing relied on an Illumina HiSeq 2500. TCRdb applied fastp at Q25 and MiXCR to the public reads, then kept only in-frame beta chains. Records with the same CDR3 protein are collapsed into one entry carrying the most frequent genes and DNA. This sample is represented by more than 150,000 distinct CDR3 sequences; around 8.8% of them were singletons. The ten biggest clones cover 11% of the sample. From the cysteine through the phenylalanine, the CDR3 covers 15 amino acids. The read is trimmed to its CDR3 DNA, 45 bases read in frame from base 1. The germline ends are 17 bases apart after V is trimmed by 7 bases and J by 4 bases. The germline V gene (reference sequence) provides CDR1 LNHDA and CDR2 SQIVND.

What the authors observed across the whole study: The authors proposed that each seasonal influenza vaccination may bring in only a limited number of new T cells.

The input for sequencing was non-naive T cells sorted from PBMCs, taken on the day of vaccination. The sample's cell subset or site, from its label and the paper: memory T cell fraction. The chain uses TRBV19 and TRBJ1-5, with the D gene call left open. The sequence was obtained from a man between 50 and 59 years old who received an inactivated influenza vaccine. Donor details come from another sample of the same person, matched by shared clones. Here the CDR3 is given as CASKQAHRLNQPQHF. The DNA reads TGTGCCAGTAAGCAGGCCCACCGTCTGAATCAGCCCCAGCATTTT.